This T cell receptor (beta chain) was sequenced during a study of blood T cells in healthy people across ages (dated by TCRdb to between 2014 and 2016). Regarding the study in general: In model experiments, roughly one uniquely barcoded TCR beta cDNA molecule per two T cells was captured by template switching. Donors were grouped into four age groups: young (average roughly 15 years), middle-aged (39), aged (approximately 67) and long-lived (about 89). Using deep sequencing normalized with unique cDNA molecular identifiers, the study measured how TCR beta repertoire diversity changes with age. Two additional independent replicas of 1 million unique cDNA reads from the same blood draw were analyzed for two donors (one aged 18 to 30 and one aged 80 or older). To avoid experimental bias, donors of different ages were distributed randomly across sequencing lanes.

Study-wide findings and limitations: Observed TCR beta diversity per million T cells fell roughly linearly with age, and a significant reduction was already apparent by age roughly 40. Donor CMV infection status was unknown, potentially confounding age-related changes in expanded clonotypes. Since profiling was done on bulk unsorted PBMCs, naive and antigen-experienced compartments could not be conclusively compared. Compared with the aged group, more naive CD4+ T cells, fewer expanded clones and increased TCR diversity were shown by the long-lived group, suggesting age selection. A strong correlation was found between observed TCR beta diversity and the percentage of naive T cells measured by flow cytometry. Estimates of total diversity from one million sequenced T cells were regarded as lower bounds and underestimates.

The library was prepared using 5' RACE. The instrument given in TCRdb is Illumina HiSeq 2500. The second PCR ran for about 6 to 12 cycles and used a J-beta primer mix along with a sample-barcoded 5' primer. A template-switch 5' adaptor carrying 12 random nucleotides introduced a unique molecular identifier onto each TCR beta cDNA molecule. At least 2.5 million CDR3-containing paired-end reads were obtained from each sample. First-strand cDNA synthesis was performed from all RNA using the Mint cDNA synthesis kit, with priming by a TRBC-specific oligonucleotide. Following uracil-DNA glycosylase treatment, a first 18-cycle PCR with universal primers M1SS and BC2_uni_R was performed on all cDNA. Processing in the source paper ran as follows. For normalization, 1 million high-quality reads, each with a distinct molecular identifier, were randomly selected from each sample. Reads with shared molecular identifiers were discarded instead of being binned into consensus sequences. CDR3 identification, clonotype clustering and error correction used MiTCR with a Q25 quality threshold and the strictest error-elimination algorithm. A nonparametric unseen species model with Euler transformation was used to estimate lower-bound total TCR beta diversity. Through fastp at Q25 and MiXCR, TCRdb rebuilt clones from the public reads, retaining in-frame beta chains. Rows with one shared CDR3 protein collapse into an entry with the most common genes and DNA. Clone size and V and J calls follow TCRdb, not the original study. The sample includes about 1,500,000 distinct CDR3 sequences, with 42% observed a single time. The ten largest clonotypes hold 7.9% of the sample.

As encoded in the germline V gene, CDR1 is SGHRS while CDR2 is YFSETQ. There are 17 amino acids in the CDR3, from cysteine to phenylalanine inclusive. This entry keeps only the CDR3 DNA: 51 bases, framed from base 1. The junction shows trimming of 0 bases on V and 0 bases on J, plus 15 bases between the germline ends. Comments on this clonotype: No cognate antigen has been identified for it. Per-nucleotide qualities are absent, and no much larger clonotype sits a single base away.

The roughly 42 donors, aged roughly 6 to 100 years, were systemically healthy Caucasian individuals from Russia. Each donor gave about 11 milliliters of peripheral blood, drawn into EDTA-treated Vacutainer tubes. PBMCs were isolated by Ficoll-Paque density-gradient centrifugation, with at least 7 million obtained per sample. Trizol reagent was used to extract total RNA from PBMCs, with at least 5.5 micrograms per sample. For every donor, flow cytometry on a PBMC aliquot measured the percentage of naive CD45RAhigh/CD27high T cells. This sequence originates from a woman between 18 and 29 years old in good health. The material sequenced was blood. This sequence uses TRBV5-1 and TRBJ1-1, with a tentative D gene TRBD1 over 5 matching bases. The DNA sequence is TGCGCCAGCAGCTTGGCCCGAGCCGACAGCTTGAACACTGAAGCTTTCTTT. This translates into CASSLARADSLNTEAFF. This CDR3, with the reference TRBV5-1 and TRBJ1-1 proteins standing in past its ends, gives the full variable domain KAGVTQTPRYLIKTRGQQVTLSCSPISGHRSVSWYQQTPGQGLQFLFEYFSETQRNKGNFPGRFSGRQFSNSRSEMNVSTLELGDSALYLCASSLARADSLNTEAFFGQGTRLTVV.